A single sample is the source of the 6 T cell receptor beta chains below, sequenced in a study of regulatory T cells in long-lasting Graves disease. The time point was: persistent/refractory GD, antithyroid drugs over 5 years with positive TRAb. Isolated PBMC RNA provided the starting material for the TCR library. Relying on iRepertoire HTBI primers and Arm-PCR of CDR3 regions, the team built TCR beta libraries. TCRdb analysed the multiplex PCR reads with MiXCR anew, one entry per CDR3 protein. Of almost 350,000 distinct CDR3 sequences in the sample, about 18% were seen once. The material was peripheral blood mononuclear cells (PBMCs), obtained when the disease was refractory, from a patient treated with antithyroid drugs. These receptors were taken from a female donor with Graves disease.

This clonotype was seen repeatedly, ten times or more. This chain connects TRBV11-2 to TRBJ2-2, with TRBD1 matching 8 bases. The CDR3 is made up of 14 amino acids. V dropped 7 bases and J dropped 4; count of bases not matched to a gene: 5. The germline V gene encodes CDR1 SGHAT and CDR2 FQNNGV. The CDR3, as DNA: TGTGCCAGCACCTGGACAGGGAGCACCGGGGAGCTGTTTTTT. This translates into CASTWTGSTGELFF.

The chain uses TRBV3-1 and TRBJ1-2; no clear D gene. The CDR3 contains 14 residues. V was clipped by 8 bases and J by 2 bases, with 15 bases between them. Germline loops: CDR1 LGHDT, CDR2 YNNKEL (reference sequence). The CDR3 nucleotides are TGTGCCAGCGGCAGCATAACACCAAACTATGGCTACACCTTC. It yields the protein CASGSITPNYGYTF.

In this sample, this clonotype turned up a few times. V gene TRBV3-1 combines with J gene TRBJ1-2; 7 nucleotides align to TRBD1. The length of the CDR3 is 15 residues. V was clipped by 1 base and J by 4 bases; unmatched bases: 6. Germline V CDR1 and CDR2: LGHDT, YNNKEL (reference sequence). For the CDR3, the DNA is TGTGCCAGCAGCCAAGGCGGGACAGCTACCTATGGCTACACCTTC. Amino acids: CASSQGGTATYGYTF.

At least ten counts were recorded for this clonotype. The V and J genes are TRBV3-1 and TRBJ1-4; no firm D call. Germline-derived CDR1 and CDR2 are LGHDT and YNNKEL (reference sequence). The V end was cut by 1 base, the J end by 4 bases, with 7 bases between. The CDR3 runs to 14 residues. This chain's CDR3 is CASSQGRLNEKLFF. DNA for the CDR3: TGTGCCAGCAGCCAAGGACGGCTTAATGAAAAACTGTTTTTT.

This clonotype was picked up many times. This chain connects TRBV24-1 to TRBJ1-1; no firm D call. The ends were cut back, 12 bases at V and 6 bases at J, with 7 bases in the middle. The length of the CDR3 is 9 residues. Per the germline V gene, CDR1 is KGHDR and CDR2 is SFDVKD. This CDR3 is CASFPEAFF. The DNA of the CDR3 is TGTGCCTCCTTCCCTGAAGCTTTCTTT.

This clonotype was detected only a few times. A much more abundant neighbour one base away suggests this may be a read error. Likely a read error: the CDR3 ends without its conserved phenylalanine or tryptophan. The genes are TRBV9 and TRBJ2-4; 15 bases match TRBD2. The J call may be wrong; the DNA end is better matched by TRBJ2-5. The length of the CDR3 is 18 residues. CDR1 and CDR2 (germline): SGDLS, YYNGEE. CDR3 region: CASSVDPGTSGRRETQYL. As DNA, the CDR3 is TGTGCCAGCAGCGTCGATCCCGGGACTAGCGGGAGGAGGGAGACCCAGTACCTC.